This section outlines one T cell receptor beta chain sequence together with its context. In preparing the TRB cDNA libraries, 5' RACE with UMI labels was used. From its re-call of the 5' RACE reads, TCRdb lists each CDR3 protein once, without DNA. This sample contains about 90,000 distinct CDR3 sequences. This sample stems from a study of CXCR3-negative and CXCR3-positive naive CD8 T cells. Germline V gene sequence: CDR1 SQVTM, CDR2 ANQGSEA. The CDR3 totals 13 residues. The TCR comes from a human donor in good health. Some clones in this sample may be carry-over from other donors' samples. The J gene is TRBJ1-1, the V gene TRBV29-1. Sequenced input: naive CXCR3- CD8+ T cells from blood. Subset denoted: CD45RO-CCR7+CD27+CD95- naive CD8+ T cells lacking CXCR3 (TNR3-). Here the CDR3 reads CSVHARSGREAFF.